The next 25 T cell receptor beta chains were all read from a single sample in a study of T cell responses to AZD1222 COVID-19 vaccine. TCRdb keeps only in-frame clones here, not all; method: immunoSEQ multiplex PCR. The sample yields about 180,000 clones, 94% seen once. The input for sequencing was peripheral blood, taken 28 days after the second AZD1222 dose. All receptors come from an adult who received the AZD1222 COVID-19 vaccine.

V gene TRBV5-6 combines with J gene TRBJ2-5; D may be TRBD1 (6 bases). The length of the CDR3 is 15 residues. Germline V lookup: CDR1 SGHDT, CDR2 YYEEEE. V shed 2 bases and J shed 3 bases, with 14 bases lying between them. CDR3 nucleotide sequence: TGTGCCAGCAGCTTTAAGTCCCGACAGGAAGAGACCCAGTACTTC. Translation gives CASSFKSRQEETQYF.

The chain links TRBV11-2 to TRBJ2-1; 10 nucleotides match TRBD2. The ends lost 1 base at V and 3 bases at J; junction bases unmatched: 0. The V gene's germline CDR1 is SGHAT and CDR2 FQNNGV. The CDR3 is 15 amino acids. CDR3 nucleotide sequence: TGTGCCAGCAGCTTAGGGACTAGCGGCTACAATGAGCAGTTCTTC. Protein product: CASSLGTSGYNEQFF.

This chain links TRBV7-9 with TRBJ2-1; D is uncertain. Trimming removed 1 base from V and 13 bases from J, with 20 bases in between. The CDR3 has 15 residues. Germline lookup yields CDR1 SEHNR and CDR2 FQNEAQ (reference sequence). The CDR3 DNA sequence: TGTGCCAGCAGCTTAGATGCCCGTAACCCCATAAACCAGTTCTTC. Translation: CASSLDARNPINQFF.

A single count supports this clone. This sequence joins TRBV2 and TRBJ1-6; possible D gene TRBD1, 6 bases. The CDR3 spans 15 residues. Germline CDR1 reads SNHLY; CDR2 reads FYNNEI. V lost 6 bases and J 7 bases, leaving 16 bases between the germline ends. The DNA of the CDR3 is TGTGCCAGCAGGGAGAGTATGGGGGCAAATTCACCCCTCCACTTT. Translating gives CASRESMGANSPLHF.

This chain uses TRBV6-4 with TRBJ1-6; possibly TRBD1 for D (6 bases). Germline CDR1 MRHNA, CDR2 SNTAGT. V gave up 5 bases and J gave up 7 bases, with 15 bases separating them. The CDR3 length is 15 residues. CDR3 in amino acids: CASSTQAGANSPLHF. The CDR3 DNA follows: TGTGCCAGCAGTACTCAGGCAGGGGCGAATTCACCCCTCCACTTT.

The chain is built from TRBV6-2 or TRBV6-3 and TRBJ1-1; 9 bases agree with TRBD1. V lost 2 bases, J lost 1 base, and 11 bases stayed unmatched. The CDR3 loop spans 18 amino acids. The germline gives CDR1 MNHEY, CDR2 SVGEGT. The CDR3: CASSYLVGQGQGNTEAFF. CDR3 in DNA: TGTGCCAGCAGTTACCTCGTCGGACAGGGGCAGGGGAACACTGAAGCTTTCTTT.

The sample holds one count of this clone. In DNA, the CDR3 is TGTGCCAGCAGTTACTCCTACAGCAGCAATCAGCCCCAGCATTTT. Its translation is CASSYSYSSNQPQHF. The chain is built from TRBV6-5 and TRBJ1-5; no clear D. Germline-derived CDR1 and CDR2 are MNHEY and SVGAGI. This CDR3 is 15 amino acids long. V lost 0 bases to trimming and J lost 1 base, with 7 bases between them.

The V gene is TRBV24-1, the J gene TRBJ1-3; tentative D call: TRBD1 (5 bases). The CDR3 length is 15 residues. Germline V gives CDR1 KGHDR, CDR2 SFDVKD. The germline V and J ends were trimmed by 2 bases and 2 bases, with 9 bases remaining between them. As DNA, the CDR3 is TGTGCCACCAGTGATTCCGACAGCACTGGAAACACCATATATTTT. Its protein is CATSDSDSTGNTIYF.

The genes are TRBV6-5 and TRBJ1-6, with TRBD1 as a possible D gene (5 bases). CDR1 is MNHEY and CDR2 is SVGAGI in the germline V gene. This CDR3 contains 13 residues. Trimming cost V 4 bases and J 9 bases, with 10 bases left between them. The CDR3 loop reads CASSWEGSSPLHF. CDR3 in DNA: TGTGCCAGCAGTTGGGAGGGGAGTTCACCCCTCCACTTT.

J is TRBJ2-2 and V is TRBV5-6, with D maybe TRBD2 (6 bases). V lost 1 base and J lost 1, with 11 bases in between. The CDR3 has 16 residues. Germline CDR1 SGHDT, CDR2 YYEEEE. DNA of the CDR3: TGTGCCAGCAGCTTGATGCGGGGCCAGAACACCGGGGAGCTGTTTTTT. It yields the protein CASSLMRGQNTGELFF. The full variable domain, with the rest looked up from reference TRBV5-6 and TRBJ2-2, is DAGVTQSPTHLIKTRGQQVTLRCSPKSGHDTVSWYQQALGQGPQFIFQYYEEEERQRGNFPDRFSGHQFPNYSSELNVNALLLGDSALYLCASSLMRGQNTGELFFGEGSRLTVL.

V usage is TRBV19 and J usage is TRBJ2-3; 8 bases map to TRBD2. V lost 4 bases and J lost 5; bases outside the gene matches: 8. The V gene's germline CDR1 is LNHDA and CDR2 SQIVND (reference sequence). The CDR3 is 15 amino acids. CDR3 nucleotides: TGTGCCAGTAGTAACGGGGGGGCCGTTGGAGATACGCAGTATTTT. Protein sequence: CASSNGGAVGDTQYF. The variable domain in full, with the rest retrieved from reference TRBV19 and TRBJ2-3, is DGGITQSPKYLFRKEGQNVTLSCEQNLNHDAMYWYRQDPGQGLRLIYYSQIVNDFQKGDIAEGYSVSREKKESFPLTVTSAQKNPTAFYLCASSNGGAVGDTQYFGPGTRLTVL.

This sequence joins TRBV9 and TRBJ1-3, with unresolved D. The CDR3 totals 15 residues. Trimming pared 4 bases from V and 0 bases from J, leaving 11 bases between. CDR1 and CDR2 from the germline V gene are SGDLS and YYNGEE. CDR3 in amino acids: CASSPNSYSGNTIYF. DNA for the CDR3: TGTGCCAGCAGCCCCAATTCGTACTCTGGAAACACCATATATTTT.

V is TRBV27 and J is TRBJ2-2; 7 bases line up with TRBD2. With 8 bases clipped from V and 8 bases from J, the junction kept 11 bases outside the gene matches. CDR1 and CDR2 from the germline V gene are MNHEY and SMNVEV (reference sequence). The length of the CDR3 is 14 residues. This CDR3 is CASWSGARRGELFF. CDR3 DNA: TGTGCCAGCTGGAGCGGGGCCCGACGGGGGGAGCTGTTTTTT.

V usage is TRBV25-1 and J usage is TRBJ1-6; D is unclear. The length of the CDR3 is 13 residues. V gave up 0 bases and J gave up 8 bases, with 5 bases separating them. In germline, CDR1 is MGHDK, CDR2 SYGVNS. CDR3 residues: CASSEYGDSPLHF. Here the CDR3 DNA reads TGTGCCAGCAGTGAATACGGGGATTCACCCCTCCACTTT.

The CDR3 nucleotides are TGTGCCAGCAGTGGGACACGGTCCGAGCAGTACTTC. This gives the protein CASSGTRSEQYF. V is TRBV28 and J is TRBJ2-7; a weak D match, TRBD1 (6 bases). The V end was cut by 5 bases, the J end by 6 bases, with 11 bases between. This CDR3 spans 12 amino acids. From germline, CDR1 is MDHEN and CDR2 SYDVKM.

The V gene is TRBV19, the J gene TRBJ2-3; no firm D call. Germline CDR1 is LNHDA and CDR2 is SQIVND (reference sequence). The CDR3 is 13 residues long. Between the trimmed V and J ends, which lost 3 bases and 4 bases, there was a span of 8 bases. This CDR3 reads CASSIDRADTQYF. In DNA form, the CDR3 reads TGTGCCAGTAGTATCGACCGGGCAGATACGCAGTATTTT.

As DNA, the CDR3 is TGTGCCAGCAGCGTAGATCAAGGGGGAATAGACGAGCAGTACTTC. Translating it yields CASSVDQGGIDEQYF. The V call is TRBV9, the J call TRBJ2-7, with a possible D match to TRBD1 (6 bases). Trimming pared 0 bases from V and 5 bases from J, leaving 15 bases between. This CDR3 has 15 amino acids. The germline gives CDR1 SGDLS, CDR2 YYNGEE.

The chain recombines TRBV23-1 with TRBJ1-6; D possibly corresponds to TRBD1 (5 bases). TRBV23-1 is identified as an open reading frame with a role that is uncertain. The CDR3 has 16 residues. Between the trimmed V and J ends, which lost 0 bases and 9 bases, there was a span of 15 bases. This CDR3 is CASSQSGSRGGSPLHF. In nucleotides, the CDR3 is TGCGCCAGCAGTCAATCGGGAAGTAGGGGTGGTTCACCCCTCCACTTT.

The genes are TRBV11-2 and TRBJ2-3; 7 bases align to TRBD2. The CDR3 runs to 16 residues. Germline lookup yields CDR1 SGHAT and CDR2 FQNNGV. V was pared by 4 bases and J by 0 bases, with 7 bases of the junction left unmatched. CDR3: CASSSVSGTSTDTQYF. The CDR3 coding sequence is TGTGCCAGCAGCTCCGTGAGCGGGACGAGCACAGATACGCAGTATTTT.

The CDR3 loop is CASSLHRGLEGNTIYF. The CDR3 nucleotides are TGTGCCAGCAGCTTACACAGGGGCTTGGAAGGAAACACCATATATTTT. The chain employs TRBV11-2 and TRBJ1-3, with 7 nucleotides matching TRBD1. V lost 2 bases to trimming and J lost 4 bases; unmatched junction nucleotides: 8. From germline, CDR1 is SGHAT and CDR2 FQNNGV. The length of the CDR3 is 16 residues. Full variable domain (outside the CDR3, taken from reference TRBV11-2 and TRBJ1-3): EAGVAQSPRYKIIEKRQSVAFWCNPISGHATLYWYQQILGQGPKLLIQFQNNGVVDDSQLPKDRFSAERLKGVDSTLKIQPAKLEDSAVYLCASSLHRGLEGNTIYFGEGSWLTVV.

The chain combines TRBV7-2 with TRBJ2-2; no definite D call. CDR3 size: 14 residues. Per the germline V gene, CDR1 is SGHTA and CDR2 is FQGNSA. Trimming cost V 2 bases and J 0 bases, with 4 bases left between them. The chain's CDR3 is CASSLPPNTGELFF. The CDR3 DNA reads as TGTGCCAGCAGCTTACCCCCGAACACCGGGGAGCTGTTTTTT. Looking up the rest from reference TRBV7-2 and TRBJ2-2 gives the full variable domain: GAGVSQSPSNKVTEKGKDVELRCDPISGHTALYWYRQSLGQGLEFLIYFQGNSAPDKSGLPSDRFSAERTGGSVSTLTIQRTQQEDSAVYLCASSLPPNTGELFFGEGSRLTVL.

The V and J genes are TRBV5-1 and TRBJ2-1; TRBD1 agrees at 9 bases. The J segment lost 7 bases and the V segment lost 2 bases, leaving 4 bases of the junction unmatched. Germline CDR1 SGHRS, CDR2 YFSETQ. The CDR3 has 14 residues. The CDR3 sequence is CASSFEQGANEQFF. The CDR3 nucleotides are TGCGCCAGCAGCTTTGAACAGGGGGCAAATGAGCAGTTCTTC.

The V and J genes are TRBV29-1 and TRBJ1-4; D gene unclear. The CDR3 runs 13 residues. Germline V gene sequence: CDR1 SQVTM, CDR2 ANQGSEA. V was pared by 4 bases and J by 4 bases, with 10 bases between. The CDR3 protein is CSVVPSVNEKLFF. The CDR3 nucleotides are TGCAGCGTTGTTCCCAGCGTTAATGAAAAACTGTTTTTT.

The chain recombines TRBV19 with TRBJ2-1; D not resolved. The CDR3 covers 11 residues. Germline CDR1 reads LNHDA; CDR2 reads SQIVND (reference sequence). V gave up 5 bases and J gave up 8 bases, with 7 bases separating them. The DNA of the CDR3 is TGTGCCAGTAGTTGGGGTGATGAGCAGTTCTTC. This encodes CASSWGDEQFF.

This chain links TRBV27 with TRBJ2-1; TRBD2 matches at 14 bases. V gave up 1 base and J gave up 0 bases; unmatched junction bases: 2. Germline V CDR1 and CDR2: MNHEY, SMNVEV (reference sequence). This CDR3 region has 18 residues. CDR3 in DNA: TGTGCCAGCAGTTTATACGGGACTAGCGGGGGCTCCTACAATGAGCAGTTCTTC. The encoded protein is CASSLYGTSGGSYNEQFF.